This T cell receptor beta chain was found in a study of blood T cells in healthy people across ages. Germline assignment: CDR1 SGDLS and CDR2 YYNGEE. V shed 3 bases and J shed 10 bases, with 16 bases lying between them. The CDR3 loop spans 13 amino acids. Each sample used at least 6 million PBMCs. Through a sample-barcoded 5' primer and a J-beta primer mix, a second PCR was run for about 7 to 12 cycles. Each CDR3 protein is one row after TCRdb ran MiXCR on the 5' RACE reads. The sample includes about 1.7 million distinct CDR3 sequences, approximately 30% seen only once; the top ten take roughly 8%. The sequence came from a woman aged 25 to 39 in good health. The sequenced sample consisted of blood. J is TRBJ1-1 and V is TRBV9, with D tentatively TRBD1 (6 bases). The CDR3 loop reads CASSGGQDIVAFF. The CDR3 DNA reads as TGTGCCAGCAGCGGGGGACAAGATATAGTAGCTTTCTTT. Combining the CDR3 with reference TRBV9 and TRBJ1-1 gives the whole variable domain DSGVTQTPKHLITATGQRVTLRCSPRSGDLSVYWYQQSLDQGLQFLIQYYNGEERAKGNILERFSAQQFPDLHSELNLSSLELGDSALYFCASSGGQDIVAFFGQGTRLTVV.